The 21 T cell receptor beta chains in this list originate from one sample, sequenced in a study of cytomegalovirus exposure and HLA in healthy donors. The repertoire was sequenced with immunoSEQ multiplex PCR; TCRdb's copy has only in-frame clones and lacks some. The data hold fewer than 200,000 clones, with 85% to 90% observed a single time. The sequencing input was PBMCs. Receptors originate from a woman aged 25 to 45 in good health and CMV-seronegative.

This sequence joins TRBV6-5 and TRBJ1-3; D uncertain. Germline loops: CDR1 MNHEY, CDR2 SVGAGI. The CDR3 loop spans 13 amino acids. V was pared by 10 bases and J by 5 bases, with 15 bases between. The CDR3 here is CATNTRGRNTIYF. As DNA, the CDR3 is TGTGCCACCAATACTCGGGGTAGAAACACCATATATTTT.

This chain links TRBV6-4 with TRBJ2-1, with TRBD2 as a possible D gene (5 bases). Trimming took off 6 bases at V and 3 bases at J, with 18 bases between the two ends. The CDR3 covers 16 residues. Germline CDR1 and CDR2: MRHNA and SNTAGT. The CDR3 region is CASRPEAELNYNEQFF. The CDR3 nucleotides are TGTGCCAGCAGGCCGGAAGCGGAGCTAAACTACAATGAGCAGTTCTTC.

This clone has a handful of counts. The rearrangement links TRBV4-3 to TRBJ1-6; D ambiguous. This CDR3 spans 14 amino acids. From germline, CDR1 is LGHNA and CDR2 YSLEER. The ends were cut back, 6 bases at V and 12 bases at J, with 18 bases in the middle. CDR3 amino acids: CASSRTTTGVPLHF. CDR3 DNA: TGCGCCAGCAGTCGAACCACGACCGGAGTACCCCTCCACTTT.

The chain couples TRBV5-1 to TRBJ1-5, with 9 bases that match TRBD1. The V gene's germline CDR1 is SGHRS and CDR2 YFSETQ. With 5 bases clipped from V and 4 bases from J, the junction kept 7 bases outside the gene matches. The CDR3 has 15 amino acids. The CDR3 nucleotides are TGCGCCAGCAGGGAAACAGGGGGCGGGAATCAGCCCCAGCATTTT. Translated: CASRETGGGNQPQHF. The complete variable domain, with remaining parts taken from reference TRBV5-1 and TRBJ1-5, reads KAGVTQTPRYLIKTRGQQVTLSCSPISGHRSVSWYQQTPGQGLQFLFEYFSETQRNKGNFPGRFSGRQFSNSRSEMNVSTLELGDSALYLCASRETGGGNQPQHFGDGTRLSIL.

This rearrangement joins TRBV5-4 to TRBJ2-1; TRBD2 is a possible D gene (7 bases). The CDR3 consists of 14 residues. Germline lookup yields CDR1 SGHNT and CDR2 YYREEE (reference sequence). V lost 2 bases and J 5 bases, leaving 11 bases between the germline ends. The CDR3: CASSLRGGNNEQFF. The CDR3 nucleotides read TGTGCCAGCAGCTTAAGGGGGGGTAACAATGAGCAGTTCTTC.

The V gene is TRBV4-2, the J gene TRBJ2-7; 8 nucleotides align to TRBD1. The V segment lost 2 bases and the J segment 5 bases; nucleotides outside the gene matches: 8. Germline CDR1 LGHNA, CDR2 YNFKEQ. CDR3 length: 15 amino acids. CDR3 sequence reads: CASSQFGQGNHEQYF. CDR3 nucleotide sequence: TGTGCCAGCAGCCAATTCGGACAGGGAAATCACGAGCAGTACTTC.

This rearrangement joins TRBV18 to TRBJ2-7; 8 bases are shared with TRBD1. Germline trimming cut 2 bases from V and 3 bases from J; bases unmatched to any gene: 9. This CDR3 has 16 amino acids. The germline V gene has CDR1 KGHSH and CDR2 LQKENI. The CDR3 loop is CASSPWEGQGSYEQYF. DNA for the CDR3: TGTGCCAGCTCACCATGGGAAGGACAGGGAAGCTACGAGCAGTACTTC.

The chain is built from TRBV6-4 and TRBJ2-1, with D hard to call. Germline CDR1 reads MRHNA; CDR2 reads SNTAGT. V lost 4 bases and J lost 6, with 4 bases in between. The CDR3 extends over 11 amino acids. The DNA of the CDR3 is TGTGCCAGCAGTGGACTCAATGAGCAGTTCTTC. This gives the protein CASSGLNEQFF.

The chain has TRBV27 and TRBJ1-6; TRBD1 aligns across 8 bases. The CDR3 is made up of 13 amino acids. Looked up from germline, CDR1 is MNHEY and CDR2 is SMNVEV (reference sequence). After removal of 8 bases from V and 5 bases from J, the junction contained 2 bases not matched to a gene. CDR3 nucleotides: TGTGCCAGCCGGACAGGGAATAATTCACCCCTCCACTTT. Protein sequence: CASRTGNNSPLHF.

The chain is built from TRBV2 and TRBJ2-7; TRBD1 is a possible D gene (5 bases). CDR3 size: 13 residues. Per germline, CDR1 SNHLY and CDR2 FYNNEI. The germline V and J ends were trimmed by 2 bases and 1 base, with 6 bases remaining between them. The CDR3 protein is CASSETGSYEQYF. CDR3 coding DNA: TGTGCCAGCAGTGAAACAGGATCCTACGAGCAGTACTTC. Variable domain in full (rest from reference TRBV2 and TRBJ2-7): EPEVTQTPSHQVTQMGQEVILRCVPISNHLYFYWYRQILGQKVEFLVSFYNNEISEKSEIFDDQFSVERPDGSNFTLKIRSTKLEDSAMYFCASSETGSYEQYFGPGTRLTVT.

The chain has TRBV5-1 and TRBJ2-7; 7 bases match TRBD1. Germline V gene sequence: CDR1 SGHRS, CDR2 YFSETQ. V trimming: 8 bases; J trimming: 2 bases; junction bases outside the gene matches: 10. The CDR3 is made up of 14 amino acids. CDR3 nucleotide sequence: TGCGCCAGTAGACACCCGGGACAGACCTACGAGCAGTACTTC. Its translation is CASRHPGQTYEQYF. The variable domain in full, with the rest retrieved from reference TRBV5-1 and TRBJ2-7, is KAGVTQTPRYLIKTRGQQVTLSCSPISGHRSVSWYQQTPGQGLQFLFEYFSETQRNKGNFPGRFSGRQFSNSRSEMNVSTLELGDSALYLCASRHPGQTYEQYFGPGTRLTVT.

The CDR3 coding sequence is TGTGCCAGCAGCGACAGATACCTTAGCACAGATACGCAGTATTTT. Protein sequence: CASSDRYLSTDTQYF. The V call is TRBV27, the J call TRBJ2-3, with D perhaps TRBD1 (5 bases). V was trimmed by 6 bases and J by 0 bases, leaving 13 bases between them. Germline-derived CDR1 and CDR2 are MNHEY and SMNVEV (reference sequence). CDR3 length: 15 residues.

This chain connects TRBV6-1 to TRBJ2-7; the D gene is possibly TRBD2 (6 bases). The ends were cut back, 6 bases at V and 2 bases at J, with 14 bases in the middle. This CDR3 is built from 14 residues. The germline V gene has CDR1 MNHNS and CDR2 SASEGT. This CDR3 is CASRAWTGAYEQYF. The DNA of the CDR3 is TGTGCCAGCAGAGCTTGGACGGGAGCCTACGAGCAGTACTTC.

This clone was counted at least ten times. The chain combines TRBV2 with TRBJ1-1; unclear D gene. V was clipped by 8 bases and J by 0 bases, with 13 bases between them. Germline assignment: CDR1 SNHLY and CDR2 FYNNEI. The CDR3 covers 14 residues. CDR3 in DNA: TGTGCCAGCCACGAGTTAGCGGTGAACACTGAAGCTTTCTTT. Its protein is CASHELAVNTEAFF.

This clone appeared once. The chain uses TRBV18 and TRBJ2-1; 14 nucleotides agree with TRBD2. V dropped 8 bases and J dropped 5; count of bases not matched to a gene: 14. This CDR3 has 18 amino acids. Germline CDR1 is KGHSH and CDR2 is LQKENI. CDR3 region: CASLGQTSGGANNNEQFF. The CDR3 DNA sequence: TGTGCCAGCCTCGGACAGACTAGCGGGGGGGCTAACAACAATGAGCAGTTCTTC.

This chain's CDR3 is CAWWSSGPSAYF. Written as DNA, the CDR3 is TGTGCCTGGTGGTCTAGCGGACCCTCTGCGTACTTC. The chain carries TRBV30 and TRBJ2-5; 7 nucleotides line up with TRBD2. Germline loops: CDR1 GTSNPN, CDR2 SVGIG (reference sequence). Trimming took 5 bases from V and 13 from J; bases not matched to a gene: 13. The CDR3 spans 12 residues.

The V call is TRBV6-1, the J call TRBJ1-5; no reliable D call. With 0 bases removed from V and 5 bases from J, the gap between germline ends came to 11 bases. Germline V CDR1 and CDR2: MNHNS, SASEGT. The CDR3 loop spans 15 amino acids. CDR3 residues: CASSEAGGEYQPQHF. In DNA form, the CDR3 reads TGTGCCAGCAGTGAAGCTGGAGGTGAATATCAGCCCCAGCATTTT.

The chain recombines TRBV6-5 with TRBJ1-2, with 9 positions matching TRBD1. The CDR3 covers 14 residues. In germline, CDR1 is MNHEY, CDR2 SVGAGI. Germline trimming cut 5 bases from V and 8 bases from J; bases unmatched to any gene: 9. This CDR3 reads CASSNRQGVGGYTF. The CDR3 DNA follows: TGTGCCAGCAGTAACCGACAGGGGGTCGGGGGCTACACCTTC.

Only one count was recorded for this clone. The chain uses TRBV29-1 and TRBJ1-1; 7 positions agree with TRBD1. Germline assignment: CDR1 SQVTM and CDR2 ANQGSEA. This CDR3 spans 14 amino acids. V dropped 4 bases and J dropped 7; count of bases not matched to a gene: 12. The CDR3 sequence is CSVGPGAPGGEAFF. CDR3 DNA sequence: TGCAGCGTTGGGCCCGGGGCCCCAGGGGGTGAAGCTTTCTTT. The whole variable domain, remainder taken from reference TRBV29-1 and TRBJ1-1, is SAVISQKPSRDICQRGTSLTIQCQVDSQVTMMFWYRQQPGQSLTLIATANQGSEATYESGFVIDKFPISRPNLTFSTLTVSNMSPEDSSIYLCSVGPGAPGGEAFFGQGTRLTVV.

The chain recombines TRBV30 with TRBJ2-7; 7 nucleotides agree with TRBD1. Germline V gene sequence: CDR1 GTSNPN, CDR2 SVGIG (reference sequence). Trimming cost V 5 bases and J 3 bases; bases outside gene matches: 7. The CDR3 spans 13 residues. The CDR3 protein is CAWSRDSYYEQYF. The CDR3 DNA follows: TGTGCCTGGTCCCGGGACAGTTACTACGAGCAGTACTTC.

This chain uses TRBV30 with TRBJ2-7; 8 bases fit TRBD1. CDR3 length: 15 residues. Germline CDR1 GTSNPN, CDR2 SVGIG (reference sequence). The V gene end was trimmed by 3 bases and the J gene end by 0 bases; junction bases not matched to a gene: 7. The CDR3 loop is CAWSQDRDYSYEQYF. Here the CDR3 DNA reads TGTGCCTGGAGCCAGGACAGGGATTACTCCTACGAGCAGTACTTC.